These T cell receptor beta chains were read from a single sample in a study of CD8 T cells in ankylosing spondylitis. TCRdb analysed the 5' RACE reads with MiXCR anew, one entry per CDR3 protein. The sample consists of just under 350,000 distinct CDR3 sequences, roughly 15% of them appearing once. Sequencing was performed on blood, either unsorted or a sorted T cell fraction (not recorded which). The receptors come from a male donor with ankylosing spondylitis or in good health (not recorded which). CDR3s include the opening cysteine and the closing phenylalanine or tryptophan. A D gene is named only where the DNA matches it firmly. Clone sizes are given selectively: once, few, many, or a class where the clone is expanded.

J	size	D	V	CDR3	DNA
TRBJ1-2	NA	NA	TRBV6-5	CASSYSGRGPGYTF	TGTGCCAGCAGTTACTCGGGGCGGGGGCCTGGCTACACCTTC
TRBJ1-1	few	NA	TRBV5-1	CASSLGDPSPEAFF	TGCGCCAGCAGCTTAGGGGACCCCAGCCCTGAAGCTTTCTTT
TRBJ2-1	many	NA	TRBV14	CASSRALGQIYNEQFF	TGTGCCAGCAGCCGCGCGCTGGGCCAGATTTACAATGAGCAGTTCTTC
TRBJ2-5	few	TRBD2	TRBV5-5	CASSPGGLETQYF	TGTGCCAGCAGCCCGGGAGGTTTGGAGACCCAGTACTTC
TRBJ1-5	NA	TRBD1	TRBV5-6	CASSSGQDYSNQPQHF	TGTGCCAGCAGCTCTGGACAGGACTATAGCAATCAGCCCCAGCATTTT
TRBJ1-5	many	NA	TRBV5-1	CASSLDSGHNQPQHF	TGCGCCAGCAGCTTGGATTCAGGCCATAATCAGCCCCAGCATTTT
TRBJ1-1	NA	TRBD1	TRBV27	CASSLSEQGGKAFF	TGTGCCAGCAGTTTATCGGAACAGGGGGGAAAAGCTTTCTTT
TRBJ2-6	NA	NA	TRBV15	CATSRDSPQTTFSGANVLTF	TGTGCCACCAGCAGAGATTCCCCCCAGACTACCTTCTCTGGGGCCAACGTCCTGACTTTC
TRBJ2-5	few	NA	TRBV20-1	CSARDPGGQETQYF	TGCAGTGCTAGAGATCCCGGGGGCCAAGAGACCCAGTACTTC
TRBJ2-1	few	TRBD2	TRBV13	CASSPFLTSGHYNEQFF	TGTGCCAGCAGCCCTTTCTTGACTAGCGGGCACTACAATGAGCAGTTCTTC
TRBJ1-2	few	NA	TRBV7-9	CASSPYGGEFNYGYTF	TGTGCCAGCAGCCCCTACGGAGGGGAATTCAACTATGGCTACACCTTC
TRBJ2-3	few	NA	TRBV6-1	CASSDPKGGLPHTQYF	TGTGCCAGCAGTGATCCCAAGGGGGGCCTTCCGCATACGCAGTATTTT
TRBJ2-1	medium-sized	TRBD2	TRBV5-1	CASHSGGDYNEQFF	TGCGCCAGCCATAGCGGGGGGGATTACAATGAGCAGTTCTTC
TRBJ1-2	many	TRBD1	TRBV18	CASSPQGDYGYTF	TGCGCCAGCAGCCCACAGGGGGACTATGGCTACACCTTC
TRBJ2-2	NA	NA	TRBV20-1	CSAAGSGTGELFF	TGCAGTGCTGCCGGCTCCGGAACCGGGGAGCTGTTTTTT
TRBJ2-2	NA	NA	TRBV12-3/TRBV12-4	CASSPDRKGGELFF	TGTGCCAGCAGCCCCGACAGGAAGGGCGGGGAGCTGTTTTTT